The rows below give T cell receptor beta chains drawn from one sample of a study of T-cell reconstitution after alpha-beta-depleted transplantation in children. MiXCR, run by TCRdb on the PCR reads, gives a single entry per CDR3 protein. The sample lists about 980,000 distinct CDR3 sequences, 25% to 35% occurring once. The starting material was PBMCs, mostly from graft donor cells, obtained 360 days after TCRalphabeta/CD19-depleted stem cell transplant. These receptors were taken from a boy younger than two who had a stem cell transplant for SCID, so the T cells may come from the graft donor. CDR3s include the opening cysteine and the closing phenylalanine or tryptophan. D genes are given only for firm matches. The size of a clone is reported for some rows only, either as once, few or many, or as a class for expanded clones.

TRBJ2-3 TRBV4-2 . . TGTGCCAGCAGCCAGAATCAGGTTTCCCACACAGATACGCAGTATTTT CASSQNQVSHTDTQYF
TRBJ1-1 TRBV4-1 . . TGCGCCAGCAGCCAAGAGGCCATTGGGAACACTGAAGCTTTCTTT CASSQEAIGNTEAFF
TRBJ1-1 TRBV6-6 . few TGTGCCAGCAGTTACACGGGAACAACTGAAGCTTTCTTT CASSYTGTTEAFF
TRBJ1-2 TRBV6-5 . . TGTGCCAGCAGTAACCAGGGACGGCGTATTGGCTACACCTTC CASSNQGRRIGYTF
TRBJ1-1 TRBV27 TRBD1 few TGTGCCAGCAACCCGAATTGGACAGGGTTGACTGAAGCTTTCTTT CASNPNWTGLTEAFF
TRBJ2-3 TRBV6-5 . few TGTGCCAGCAGTTACCCAGGACAGACAGATACGCAGTATTTT CASSYPGQTDTQYF
TRBJ1-6 TRBV4-2 . few TGTGCCAGCAGCCAAGATCGGACGGGGGGTGATTATAATTCACCCCTCCACTTT CASSQDRTGGDYNSPLHF
TRBJ1-1 TRBV12-3/TRBV12-4 TRBD1 once TGTGCCAGCAGCACCGGGACAGCTACTGAAGCTTTCTTT CASSTGTATEAFF
TRBJ2-7 TRBV10-3 . few TGTGCCATCAGTGCGGACATCACCTACGAGCAGTACTTC CAISADITYEQYF
TRBJ2-1 TRBV9 TRBD2 . TGTGCCAGCAGCGTAGCCCCTCGGACTAGCGGCTACAATGAGCAGTTCTTC CASSVAPRTSGYNEQFF
TRBJ2-7 TRBV29-1 TRBD1 . TGCAGCGTTGCTGAACAGGGGATGGTGAACGAGCAGTACTTC CSVAEQGMVNEQYF
TRBJ1-4 TRBV9 TRBD1 . TGTGCCAGCAGCGTAATCGGGACAGGGAATGAAAAACTGTTTTTT CASSVIGTGNEKLFF
TRBJ2-2 TRBV4-3 . . TGCGCCAGCAGCCCCCTGTTGGCGCGGGGGCCGCAGTGGGGCGGGGAGCTGTTTTTT CASSPLLARGPQWGGELFF
TRBJ1-1 TRBV7-9 . many TGTGCCAGCAGTTTAGAGGGGAGGACTGAAGCTTTCTTT CASSLEGRTEAFF
TRBJ2-1 TRBV28 . . TGTGCCAGCAGTTTGGACAGAAGTGAGTTCTTC CASSLDRSEFF
TRBJ2-1 TRBV15 . . TGTGCCACCAGCAGAGAAACGGCTAGCAGCAATGAGCAGTTCTTC CATSRETASSNEQFF
TRBJ2-7 TRBV9 TRBD2 . TGTGCCAGCAGCGCTAGCGGGGCGCCCTCCTACGAGCAGTACTTC CASSASGAPSYEQYF
TRBJ2-7 TRBV6-6 TRBD1 many TGTGCCAGCAATCCGGGACAGGGGGCCTACGAGCAGTACTTC CASNPGQGAYEQYF
TRBJ2-3 TRBV12-3/TRBV12-4 TRBD2 . TGTGCCAGCAGTCCCTCACTAGCGGGGGACACAGATACGCAGTATTTT CASSPSLAGDTDTQYF
TRBJ2-7 TRBV20-1 . . TGCAGTGCTAGACCGATCACCGAGCAGTACTTC CSARPITEQYF
TRBJ2-3 TRBV2 . few TGTGCCAGCAGCACGCAAGGACTGGGCGTCGCAGATACGCAGTATTTT CASSTQGLGVADTQYF
TRBJ2-5 TRBV20-1 . . TGCAGTGCGGGAATCCTAGATCGTATACAGACCCAGTACTTC CSAGILDRIQTQYF
TRBJ2-1 TRBV7-2 TRBD2 . TGTGCCAGCAGGTCAGCAGCGGGGGGGGTTGAGCAGTTCTTC CASRSAAGGVEQFF
TRBJ2-5 TRBV5-1 . few TGCGCCAGCAGCTCGGTCTTTGGCAGAGGCGGGGACCAAGAGACCCAGTACTTC CASSSVFGRGGDQETQYF
TRBJ2-7 TRBV28 . few TGTGCCAGCAGATACAGGGTGGAGAGCTCCTACGAGCAGTACTTC CASRYRVESSYEQYF
TRBJ2-1 TRBV12-3/TRBV12-4 . . TGTGCCAGCAGTTTGAGGACAGTCAGCTATGAGCAGTTCTTC CASSLRTVSYEQFF
TRBJ2-5 TRBV10-3 . few TGTGCCATCAGTGAGTCGGATAAAATTAGGGGGGAGACCCAGTACTTC CAISESDKIRGETQYF
TRBJ2-1 TRBV24-1 TRBD1 few TGTGCCACCAGTTCCGGGACAGGGGGCGAAAATGAGCAGTTCTTC CATSSGTGGENEQFF
TRBJ2-2 TRBV5-5 TRBD1 . TGTGCCAGCAGCCAAACAGGGGGCGTCGCCGGGGAGCTGTTTTTT CASSQTGGVAGELFF
TRBJ2-7 TRBV28 TRBD1 . TGTGCCAGCAGTTTCCCCAGACAGGGGGGCTACGAGCAGTACTTC CASSFPRQGGYEQYF
TRBJ2-1 TRBV6-1 . . TGTGCCAGCAGCAACCTAGCTCGCGATAATGAGCAGTTCTTC CASSNLARDNEQFF
TRBJ2-5 TRBV18 . once TGTGCCAGCTCACCGCAGGACCTAGAGACCCAGTACTTC CASSPQDLETQYF
TRBJ2-7 TRBV27 TRBD2 . TGTGCCAGCAGTCCTCGGACTAGGTTGGGGTACGAGCAGTACTTC CASSPRTRLGYEQYF
TRBJ1-6 TRBV9 . few TGTGCCAGCAGCGCCGGGGCTACCGTTAATTCACCCCTCCACTTT CASSAGATVNSPLHF
TRBJ1-1 TRBV5-1 . . TGCGCCAGCAGCTTGGATCAGGGGCGTAGCACTGAAGCTTTCTTT CASSLDQGRSTEAFF
TRBJ2-1 TRBV3-1 . . TGTGCCAGCAGCCAAGACCCTGGTTGGGATGAGCAGTTCTTC CASSQDPGWDEQFF
TRBJ2-2 TRBV9 . . TGTGCCAGCAGCCCTCACCCGGGAACGAGCACCGGGGAGCTGTTTTTT CASSPHPGTSTGELFF
TRBJ2-7 TRBV2 . few TGTGCCAGCGTGGCAGGGTCCTCCTACGAGCAGTACTTC CASVAGSSYEQYF
TRBJ1-5 TRBV11-2 . . TGTGCCAGCAGCGAAGACGGGGTCGTTACACCTAGCAATCAGCCCCAGCATTTT CASSEDGVVTPSNQPQHF
TRBJ2-2 TRBV28 . few TGTGCCAGCAGTTTCCCTACGACCGGGGAGCTGTTTTTT CASSFPTTGELFF
TRBJ1-3 TRBV6-1 . few TGTGCCACGCACCCATCCAGCTCTGGAAACACCATATATTTT CATHPSSSGNTIYF
TRBJ1-6 TRBV12-3/TRBV12-4 TRBD1 few TGTGCCAGCAGTTTAACAGGGGATGGGAATTCACCCCTCCACTTT CASSLTGDGNSPLHF
TRBJ2-7 TRBV19 . few TGTGCCAGTAGTATAGAGGGTTCTAGCTCCTACGAGCAGTACTTC CASSIEGSSSYEQYF
TRBJ1-5 TRBV5-5 . . TGTGCCAGCAGCTTGGTGACGGATAGCAATCAGCCCCAGCATTTT CASSLVTDSNQPQHF
TRBJ2-2 TRBV7-9 . . TGTGCCAGCAACTTTCGACAGGATGACACCGGGGAGCTGTTTTTT CASNFRQDDTGELFF
TRBJ2-3 TRBV12-3/TRBV12-4 TRBD1 . TGTGCCAGCAGGGCAGACAGGGTGAGGACTAGCACAGATACGCAGTATTTT CASRADRVRTSTDTQYF